The TCR beta chain described here comes from a study of T cell responses to AZD1222 COVID-19 vaccine. General study findings and limits: Only after the peak T cell response were repertoires sampled. White British people made up most donors, females outnumbered males, and clonal diversity was possibly underestimated.

A word on this clone: Its antigen remains unidentified.

The method was immunoSEQ multiplex PCR; TCRdb's version includes in-frame clones alone and lacks a portion of them. The table has about 94,000 clones, 70% to 90% seen once. The CDR3 has 12 residues. CDR1 and CDR2 from the germline V gene are MDHEN and SYDVKM. The ends were cut back, 6 bases at V and 4 bases at J, with 9 bases in the middle. Pooling of second doses given at about 4 or about 12 weeks was done. The V call is TRBV28, the J call TRBJ1-2; no clear D. This sample comprised peripheral blood, obtained 28 days after the second AZD1222 dose. This receptor was taken from an adult who received the AZD1222 COVID-19 vaccine. CDR3 in amino acids: CASRDTLYGYTF. The CDR3 DNA reads TGTGCCAGCAGAGACACACTCTATGGCTACACCTTC.